The rows below give T cell receptor beta chains drawn from one sample of a study of T cells after yellow fever vaccination. One entry per CDR3 protein results from TCRdb running MiXCR on the 5' RACE reads. This sample has roughly 520,000 distinct CDR3 sequences, with roughly a fifth found just once. The sequencing here drew on PBMCs, taken less than 25 days after the first yellow fever vaccination. All receptors come from a man between 18 and 35 years old who received the YFV17D yellow fever vaccine. Both conserved end residues are part of each CDR3. Fields, in order: CDR3 protein, CDR3 DNA, J gene, V gene, clone size, D gene. A D gene is named only where the DNA matches it firmly. Part of the rows lack a size; the others show once, few, many or a class for expanded clones.

cdr3_aa: CASSFVQGGEQFF
cdr3_nt: TGTGCCAGCAGCTTCGTACAGGGCGGTGAGCAGTTCTTC
j_call: TRBJ2-1
v_call: TRBV7-9
clone_size: once
d_call: NA

cdr3_aa: CASSYGQAGLGNTEAFF
cdr3_nt: TGTGCCAGCAGTTATGGACAGGCCGGGCTGGGGAACACTGAAGCTTTCTTT
j_call: TRBJ1-1
v_call: TRBV6-5
clone_size: few
d_call: TRBD1

cdr3_aa: CASSQSPPGQSSNQPQHF
cdr3_nt: TGCGCCAGCAGTCAATCGCCCCCCGGACAGTCAAGCAATCAGCCCCAGCATTTT
j_call: TRBJ1-5
v_call: TRBV23-1
clone_size: NA
d_call: NA

cdr3_aa: CASQNVQGATGELFF
cdr3_nt: TGTGCCAGTCAAAACGTACAGGGGGCCACCGGGGAGCTGTTTTTT
j_call: TRBJ2-2
v_call: TRBV5-4
clone_size: NA
d_call: TRBD1

cdr3_aa: CASSRWSVPDTQYF
cdr3_nt: TGTGCCAGCAGCAGGTGGAGCGTACCAGATACGCAGTATTTT
j_call: TRBJ2-3
v_call: TRBV5-6
clone_size: few
d_call: NA

cdr3_aa: CSARWPEGNYEQYF
cdr3_nt: TGCAGTGCTAGATGGCCGGAGGGAAACTACGAGCAGTACTTC
j_call: TRBJ2-7
v_call: TRBV20-1
clone_size: NA
d_call: NA

cdr3_aa: CASSLGRASSTDTQYF
cdr3_nt: TGTGCCAGCAGCTTGGGGAGGGCCTCTAGCACAGATACGCAGTATTTT
j_call: TRBJ2-3
v_call: TRBV5-4
clone_size: NA
d_call: NA

cdr3_aa: CASKRGPTDTQYF
cdr3_nt: TGTGCCAGCAAACGAGGCCCCACAGATACGCAGTATTTT
j_call: TRBJ2-3
v_call: TRBV28
clone_size: NA
d_call: NA

cdr3_aa: CASSSGTGASDEQFF
cdr3_nt: TGTGCCAGCAGCTCGGGGACAGGGGCTTCCGATGAGCAGTTCTTC
j_call: TRBJ2-1
v_call: TRBV7-9
clone_size: few
d_call: TRBD1

cdr3_aa: CASSLVDGGRETQYF
cdr3_nt: TGTGCCAGCAGCTTAGTTGATGGGGGCAGGGAGACCCAGTACTTC
j_call: TRBJ2-5
v_call: TRBV7-6
clone_size: few
d_call: NA

cdr3_aa: CASSLGRGTDTQYF
cdr3_nt: TGTGCCAGCAGTTTGGGGCGGGGGACAGATACGCAGTATTTT
j_call: TRBJ2-3
v_call: TRBV12-3/TRBV12-4
clone_size: many
d_call: TRBD2

cdr3_aa: CASSLIGGGEQYF
cdr3_nt: TGCGCCAGCAGCTTGATTGGGGGTGGAGAGCAGTACTTC
j_call: TRBJ2-7
v_call: TRBV5-1
clone_size: NA
d_call: NA

cdr3_aa: CASSQHRQGLETQYF
cdr3_nt: TGTGCCAGCAGCCAGCACCGACAGGGACTGGAGACCCAGTACTTC
j_call: TRBJ2-5
v_call: TRBV6-2/TRBV6-3
clone_size: few
d_call: NA

cdr3_aa: CASSFTVAGQGNTEAFF
cdr3_nt: TGCGCCAGCAGCTTCACGGTCGCGGGACAGGGGAACACTGAAGCTTTCTTT
j_call: TRBJ1-1
v_call: TRBV5-1
clone_size: NA
d_call: TRBD1

cdr3_aa: CASSPEGSRGWGETQYF
cdr3_nt: TGTGCCAGCAGCCCCGAAGGTTCTCGCGGTTGGGGTGAGACCCAGTACTTC
j_call: TRBJ2-5
v_call: TRBV4-2
clone_size: once
d_call: NA

cdr3_aa: CASSQPDRADTQYF
cdr3_nt: TGCGCCAGCAGTCAACCGGACAGGGCAGATACGCAGTATTTT
j_call: TRBJ2-3
v_call: TRBV23-1
clone_size: few
d_call: TRBD1

cdr3_aa: CSEGGGFRGTQETQYF
cdr3_nt: TGCAGTGAAGGGGGGGGGTTTCGGGGAACCCAAGAGACCCAGTACTTC
j_call: TRBJ2-5
v_call: TRBV20-1
clone_size: few
d_call: NA

cdr3_aa: CASSLFNNEQFF
cdr3_nt: TGTGCCAGCAGCTTGTTCAACAATGAGCAGTTCTTC
j_call: TRBJ2-1
v_call: TRBV7-2
clone_size: many
d_call: NA

cdr3_aa: CASSSTSGFASSYNEQFF
cdr3_nt: TGCGCCAGCAGCTCTACTAGCGGGTTCGCGAGCTCCTACAATGAGCAGTTCTTC
j_call: TRBJ2-1
v_call: TRBV4-3
clone_size: NA
d_call: TRBD2

cdr3_aa: CASRTRRGASTDTQYF
cdr3_nt: TGTGCCAGCAGGACCCGCAGGGGAGCTAGCACAGATACGCAGTATTTT
j_call: TRBJ2-3
v_call: TRBV28
clone_size: NA
d_call: NA

cdr3_aa: CSARATTGQGLSYEQYF
cdr3_nt: TGCAGTGCTAGAGCGACGACGGGACAAGGACTCTCCTACGAGCAGTACTTC
j_call: TRBJ2-7
v_call: TRBV20-1
clone_size: few
d_call: NA

cdr3_aa: CASSRRRENTEAFF
cdr3_nt: TGCGCCAGCAGTCGTAGGCGGGAGAACACTGAAGCTTTCTTT
j_call: TRBJ1-1
v_call: TRBV5-1
clone_size: few
d_call: NA

cdr3_aa: CASSQLAGGGNEQFF
cdr3_nt: TGTGCCAGCAGTCAGCTAGCGGGGGGGGGAAATGAGCAGTTCTTC
j_call: TRBJ2-1
v_call: TRBV27
clone_size: NA
d_call: TRBD2

cdr3_aa: CASSLAAGGAGLGYGYTF
cdr3_nt: TGTGCCAGCAGCTTAGCGGCGGGGGGCGCGGGGCTGGGCTATGGCTACACCTTC
j_call: TRBJ1-2
v_call: TRBV7-8
clone_size: few
d_call: NA

cdr3_aa: CASSYSAVNTEAFF
cdr3_nt: TGTGCCAGCAGTTACTCAGCCGTGAACACTGAAGCTTTCTTT
j_call: TRBJ1-1
v_call: TRBV6-5
clone_size: few
d_call: NA

cdr3_aa: CASRGRDTQGTQYF
cdr3_nt: TGTGCCAGCAGAGGCCGGGACACCCAGGGGACCCAGTACTTC
j_call: TRBJ2-5
v_call: TRBV28
clone_size: few
d_call: NA

cdr3_aa: CAMSPGLLWYGYTF
cdr3_nt: TGTGCCATGAGCCCCGGGCTCCTTTGGTATGGCTACACCTTC
j_call: TRBJ1-2
v_call: TRBV4-2
clone_size: NA
d_call: NA

cdr3_aa: CASSWLNEQFF
cdr3_nt: TGTGCCAGCAGTTGGCTAAATGAGCAGTTCTTC
j_call: TRBJ2-1
v_call: TRBV6-2/TRBV6-3
clone_size: few
d_call: NA

cdr3_aa: CASSRGGTSTDTQYF
cdr3_nt: TGTGCCAGCAGCCGCGGAGGGACTAGCACAGATACGCAGTATTTT
j_call: TRBJ2-3
v_call: TRBV3-1
clone_size: NA
d_call: NA

cdr3_aa: CASSTGKADTQYF
cdr3_nt: TGTGCCAGTAGCACAGGGAAGGCAGATACGCAGTATTTT
j_call: TRBJ2-3
v_call: TRBV19
clone_size: few
d_call: NA

cdr3_aa: CASSVSSGGPSARSTDTQYF
cdr3_nt: TGTGCCAGCAGCGTATCTAGCGGGGGGCCTTCGGCCCGATCCACAGATACGCAGTATTTT
j_call: TRBJ2-3
v_call: TRBV9
clone_size: NA
d_call: TRBD2

cdr3_aa: CASRTAGSGANVLTF
cdr3_nt: TGTGCCAGCAGGACGGCAGGCTCTGGGGCCAACGTCCTGACTTTC
j_call: TRBJ2-6
v_call: TRBV27
clone_size: few
d_call: NA

cdr3_aa: CASSQGLAATTDTQYF
cdr3_nt: TGTGCCAGCAGCCAAGGACTAGCCGCGACCACAGATACGCAGTATTTT
j_call: TRBJ2-3
v_call: TRBV3-1
clone_size: few
d_call: TRBD2

cdr3_aa: CASSLGQRGPYNEQFF
cdr3_nt: TGTGCCAGCAGCCTGGGCCAGCGGGGGCCTTACAATGAGCAGTTCTTC
j_call: TRBJ2-1
v_call: TRBV11-1
clone_size: NA
d_call: TRBD2

cdr3_aa: CASSSGTIADTQYF
cdr3_nt: TGCGCCAGCAGCTCCGGAACGATCGCAGATACGCAGTATTTT
j_call: TRBJ2-3
v_call: TRBV5-1
clone_size: NA
d_call: NA

cdr3_aa: CASSPTAAGWETQYF
cdr3_nt: TGTGCCAGCAGCCCCACTGCAGCGGGGTGGGAGACCCAGTACTTC
j_call: TRBJ2-5
v_call: TRBV7-9
clone_size: NA
d_call: TRBD2